A selection of T cell receptor beta chains follows, all from one sample in a study of T cell responses to AZD1222 COVID-19 vaccine. Profiled with immunoSEQ multiplex PCR; TCRdb holds only in-frame clones, not every one. The sample holds some 150,000 clones; around 94% are singletons and the top ten take about 1.3%. The starting material was peripheral blood, obtained on day 0 of AZD1222 vaccination. Receptors originate from an adult in good health. The CDR3 runs from the conserved cysteine through the conserved F or W. The D gene is left open where the match is weak. Clone sizes are given selectively: once, few, many, or a class where the clone is expanded.

>TRBD1|TRBJ1-4|TRBV19|-
CASLPGGAGFNEKLFF
TGTGCCAGCCTACCAGGGGGCGCGGGTTTTAATGAAAAACTGTTTTTT
>-|TRBJ1-1|TRBV2|-
CASRTQMNTEAFF
TGTGCCAGCCGGACTCAAATGAACACTGAAGCTTTCTTT
>-|TRBJ1-6|TRBV6-2/TRBV6-3|-
CASSYIGSPLHF
TGTGCCAGCAGTTACATCGGCTCACCCCTCCACTTT
>-|TRBJ1-5|TRBV2|once
CASRNLGNQPQHF
TGTGCCAGCCGCAACCTAGGGAATCAGCCCCAGCATTTT
>-|TRBJ1-1|TRBV6-5|-
CASSRQGLTEAFF
TGTGCCAGCAGTCGGCAGGGCCTCACTGAAGCTTTCTTT
>-|TRBJ1-2|TRBV29-1|-
CSVTPRDYYGYTF
TGCAGCGTGACCCCCCGGGACTACTATGGCTACACCTTC
>-|TRBJ1-4|TRBV3-1/TRBV3-2|-
CASSQERLGGEKLFF
TGTGCCAGCAGCCAAGAGCGACTCGGAGGTGAAAAACTGTTTTTT
>TRBD2|TRBJ2-1|TRBV4-3|-
CASSQGLAAEQFF
TGCGCCAGCAGCCAGGGACTAGCGGCTGAGCAGTTCTTC
>-|TRBJ1-5|TRBV30|-
CAWSVSGNNQPQHF
TGTGCCTGGAGTGTAAGCGGTAACAATCAGCCCCAGCATTTT
>-|TRBJ1-3|TRBV6-6|-
CASSHSMTASSGNTIYF
TGTGCCAGCAGTCATTCTATGACAGCGAGCTCTGGAAACACCATATATTTT